A selection of T cell receptor beta chains follows, all from one sample in a study of control samples from healthy donors and cancer patients. TCRdb keeps only in-frame clones here, not all; method: immunoSEQ multiplex PCR. The sample has about 120,000 clones, approximately 92% seen once. Source material: PBMCs. These TCRs come from a man at least 80 years old with head and neck cancer. CDR3s include the opening cysteine and the closing phenylalanine or tryptophan. The D gene is left open where the match is weak. Only some rows state a clone size, as once, few, many or a class for expanded clones.

NA TRBJ2-1 TRBV4-1 TRBD1 TGCGCCAGCAGCCCCCAGGGGGCGAATTCGTACAATGAGCAGTTCTTC CASSPQGANSYNEQFF
NA TRBJ1-2 TRBV19 NA TGTGCCAGTAGTATTACAGGAGTACCTAACTATGGCTACACCTTC CASSITGVPNYGYTF
NA TRBJ2-7 TRBV18 NA TGTGCCAGCTCACCACTCCATAGCTCCTACGAGCAGTACTTC CASSPLHSSYEQYF
NA TRBJ1-1 TRBV14 NA TGTGCCAGCAGCCAAGATAGGTTGGGGAACACTGAAGCTTTCTTT CASSQDRLGNTEAFF
once TRBJ2-3 TRBV7-9 NA TGTGCCAGCAGCGCGAGCACAGATACGCAGTATTTT CASSASTDTQYF
NA TRBJ2-1 TRBV2 NA TGTGCCAGCAGTGCCCGGAGCTATTACATTGGTGAGCAGTTCTTC CASSARSYYIGEQFF
NA TRBJ1-4 TRBV27 NA TGTGCCAGCAGCCCCAGGGGACGTAATGAAAAACTGTTTTTT CASSPRGRNEKLFF
NA TRBJ2-7 TRBV2 NA TGTGCCAGCAGCCCCCCGGATTGGTCCTCCTACGAGCAGTACTTC CASSPPDWSSYEQYF
NA TRBJ1-2 TRBV6-5 NA TGTGCCAGCAGCAGTGGCTATGGCTACACCTTC CASSSGYGYTF
NA TRBJ2-2 TRBV27 TRBD2 TGTGCCAGCAGTGCTCTAGCGGGGTTCTCCACCGGGGAGCTGTTTTTT CASSALAGFSTGELFF
NA TRBJ2-1 TRBV6-2/TRBV6-3 TRBD2 TGTGCCAGCAGTTACTCGAGGACTAGCGGGAGGGTCTACAATGAGCAGTTCTTC CASSYSRTSGRVYNEQFF
NA TRBJ2-5 TRBV6-5 NA TGTGCCAGCAGTCCAGGGATACAAGAGACCCAGTACTTC CASSPGIQETQYF
NA TRBJ1-1 TRBV6-5 NA TGTGCCAGCAGCCGCGGAAGGGGAGGGACTGAAGCTTTCTTT CASSRGRGGTEAFF
NA TRBJ2-2 TRBV11-2 NA TGTGCCAGCAGCTTAGGATGGACCAAGAACACCGGGGAGCTGTTTTTT CASSLGWTKNTGELFF
NA TRBJ2-1 TRBV11-3 TRBD1 TGTGCCAGCAGCCCGACAGGGGTTTCCTACAATGAGCAGTTCTTC CASSPTGVSYNEQFF
NA TRBJ1-1 TRBV5-1 NA TGCGCCAGCAGCTCGGGGATAGGGGCTTTCTTT CASSSGIGAFF
NA TRBJ2-2 TRBV5-1 TRBD2 TGCGCCAGCAGTAATCCGGGACTAGCAAACACCGGGGAGCTGTTTTTT CASSNPGLANTGELFF
NA TRBJ1-2 TRBV29-1 NA TGCAGCGTTGTTGAAGGTGGCTACACCTTC CSVVEGGYTF
NA TRBJ1-2 TRBV5-6 NA TGTGCCAGCACCCTGGACAGAAACTATGGCTACACCTTC CASTLDRNYGYTF
once TRBJ2-2 TRBV10-1 NA TGCGCCAGCAGTGAGTCAAAACTTTCCGGAACCGGGGAGCTGTTTTTT CASSESKLSGTGELFF
NA TRBJ1-1 TRBV7-2 NA TGTGCCAGCAGCTTAGCGATGGGGAACGCTGAAGCTTTCTTT CASSLAMGNAEAFF
NA TRBJ2-2 TRBV5-1 NA TGCGCCAGCAGCTTGGGCCCTTCGACTAGTAGCACCGGGGAGCTGTTTTTT CASSLGPSTSSTGELFF
NA TRBJ1-1 TRBV5-5 TRBD1 TGTGCCAGCAGCCCCCGAAGGGGGCAGGACACTGAAGCTTTCTTT CASSPRRGQDTEAFF
NA TRBJ1-4 TRBV27 NA TGTGCCAGCAGTTTATCTGGGGTTCGGACTAATGAAAAACTGTTTTTT CASSLSGVRTNEKLFF
once TRBJ2-2 TRBV3-1/TRBV3-2 NA TGTGCCAGCAGCTCAACCGGGCTCACCGGGGAGCTGTTTTTT CASSSTGLTGELFF
NA TRBJ2-6 TRBV5-1 NA TGCGCCAGCAGAGCCACAGGTTCTGGGGCCAACGTCCTGACTTTC CASRATGSGANVLTF
NA TRBJ2-4 TRBV2 TRBD1 TGTGCCAGCAGTGGTTGGGACAGGGTATTAGACATTCAGTACTTC CASSGWDRVLDIQYF
NA TRBJ2-1 TRBV6-5 TRBD2 TGTGCCACCGAGCGGGGTCGATACAATGAGCAGTTCTTC CATERGRYNEQFF
NA TRBJ2-5 TRBV19 TRBD1 TGTGCCAGTAGTATATCGCCCAGGACAGGGCGGGAGACCCAGTACTTC CASSISPRTGRETQYF
NA TRBJ2-1 TRBV19 TRBD2 TGTGCCAGTAGTATATGGACTAGCGGGATCTACAATGAGCAGTTCTTC CASSIWTSGIYNEQFF
NA TRBJ2-7 TRBV6-2/TRBV6-3 NA TGTGCCAGCAGTAATCCGCTCCCTCCCTACGAGCAGTACTTC CASSNPLPPYEQYF
NA TRBJ1-2 TRBV5-4 TRBD1 TGTGCCAGCAGCCCCGGGACAGGGGCTAACTATGGCTACACCTTC CASSPGTGANYGYTF
NA TRBJ1-1 TRBV7-9 NA TGTGCCAGCAGCCTGGCTAGAGGGGCTGAAGCTTTCTTT CASSLARGAEAFF
NA TRBJ1-5 TRBV7-9 TRBD1 TGTGCCAGCAGCCCTGGACAGGGGTATGGCAATCAGCCCCAGCATTTT CASSPGQGYGNQPQHF
NA TRBJ1-5 TRBV9 NA TGTGCCAGCAGCGTCGGACAGAGCAATCAGCCCCAGCATTTT CASSVGQSNQPQHF
NA TRBJ2-7 TRBV4-1 NA TGCGCCAGCAGCCAGGCTAGCACTTACGAGCAGTACTTC CASSQASTYEQYF
NA TRBJ2-1 TRBV30 NA TGTGCCTGGATTTTCAGGGGTAACTACAATGAGCAGTTCTTC CAWIFRGNYNEQFF
once TRBJ1-2 TRBV10-2 TRBD1 TGCGCCAGCAGTAGTCACAGGGGAGGAGGCTACACCTTC CASSSHRGGGYTF
NA TRBJ2-5 TRBV6-5 TRBD1 TGTGCCAGCAGCCGGGACAGGCCGACGACCCAGTACTTC CASSRDRPTTQYF
few TRBJ1-2 TRBV11-2 NA TGTGCCAGCAGCTTAGAGGGCAGCCAAAAGGTTGGCTACACCTTC CASSLEGSQKVGYTF
NA TRBJ1-2 TRBV7-9 NA TGTGCCAGCAGCGAAAACAGGGTCGGCTACACCTTC CASSENRVGYTF
NA TRBJ2-7 TRBV6-6 TRBD2 TGTGCCAGCAGTTACTCGATTAATCTAGCGGGACTCGAGCAGTACTTC CASSYSINLAGLEQYF